Below, 21 T cell receptor beta chains from the same sample are listed, as sequenced in a study of yellow fever vaccine responses in identical twins. TCRdb re-derived calls from the RT-PCR reads in MiXCR, one entry per CDR3 protein. Of tens of thousands of distinct CDR3 sequences detected, around four fifths appear once; the ten largest clones hold 4% to 5.5%. Material: T cells from blood (PBMCs), unsorted or a sorted subset (not recorded which), obtained before or after yellow fever vaccination (not recorded which). The receptors were gathered from a woman between 18 and 30 years old who received the yellow fever vaccine.

The rearrangement links TRBV2 to TRBJ2-2; D is unclear. The length of the CDR3 is 11 residues. V gave up 4 bases and J gave up 7 bases, with 4 bases separating them. CDR1 is SNHLY and CDR2 is FYNNEI in the germline V gene. The CDR3 nucleotides are TGTGCCAGCAGTGCACGCGGGGAGCTGTTTTTT. Amino acids: CASSARGELFF.

The table lists this clonotype with a count of one. The V call is TRBV29-1, the J call TRBJ2-7; 8 bases align to TRBD1. Germline lookup yields CDR1 SQVTM and CDR2 ANQGSEA. The CDR3 length is 14 residues. V was clipped by 6 bases and J by 1 base; unmatched bases: 8. CDR3 region: CSVAGQGISYEQYV. The CDR3 DNA follows: TGCAGCGTCGCCGGACAGGGAATTTCCTACGAGCAGTACGTC.

The rearrangement joins TRBV7-2 to TRBJ2-1; D possibly corresponds to TRBD1 (6 bases). Trimming shortened V by 3 bases and J by 5 bases, and 8 bases separated the two germline ends. This CDR3 has 13 residues. CDR1 is SGHTA, CDR2 FQGNSA, per germline. CDR3 coding DNA: TGTGCCAGCAGCTTTAACAGGGACAATGAGCAGTTCTTC. It yields the protein CASSFNRDNEQFF. The full variable domain, rest sourced from reference TRBV7-2 and TRBJ2-1, is GAGVSQSPSNKVTEKGKDVELRCDPISGHTALYWYRQSLGQGLEFLIYFQGNSAPDKSGLPSDRFSAERTGGSVSTLTIQRTQQEDSAVYLCASSFNRDNEQFFGPGTRLTVL.

The chain couples TRBV2 to TRBJ2-3; 8 bases map to TRBD2. Germline V gene lookup returns CDR1 SNHLY and CDR2 FYNNEI. Germline trimming cut 7 bases from V and 0 bases from J; bases unmatched to any gene: 3. This CDR3 has 14 amino acids. CDR3 in amino acids: CASKLAGSTDTQYF. In DNA form, the CDR3 reads TGTGCCAGCAAGTTAGCGGGAAGCACAGATACGCAGTATTTT. Based on the CDR3 plus reference TRBV2 and TRBJ2-3, the full variable domain is EPEVTQTPSHQVTQMGQEVILRCVPISNHLYFYWYRQILGQKVEFLVSFYNNEISEKSEIFDDQFSVERPDGSNFTLKIRSTKLEDSAMYFCASKLAGSTDTQYFGPGTRLTVL.

J is TRBJ2-3 and V is TRBV2; TRBD2 is a possible D gene (6 bases). Germline V gene lookup returns CDR1 SNHLY and CDR2 FYNNEI. The V and J ends lost 1 base and 4 bases respectively, with 9 bases between them. There are 14 residues in the CDR3. CDR3 bases: TGTGCCAGCAGTGAAGACGGGAGCCCAGATACGCAGTATTTT. Its translation is CASSEDGSPDTQYF.

In nucleotides, the CDR3 is TGCAGCGTTGTGTTGGGGCCCCAGACCCAGTACTTC. Translation gives CSVVLGPQTQYF. This chain uses TRBV29-1 with TRBJ2-5; D may be TRBD1 (5 bases). V was pared by 4 bases and J by 6 bases, with 12 bases between. The CDR3 totals 12 residues. CDR1 is SQVTM and CDR2 is ANQGSEA in the germline V gene.

The V call is TRBV12-5, the J call TRBJ2-7; the D is unclear. The CDR3 is 11 residues long. V shed 8 bases and J shed 1 base, with 6 bases lying between them. Germline V gives CDR1 LGHNT, CDR2 FRNRAP. This CDR3 is CASTASYEQYF. CDR3 bases: TGTGCTAGTACAGCTTCCTACGAGCAGTACTTC.

The table lists this clonotype with a few counts. The chain has TRBV19 and TRBJ1-2, with TRBD1 matching over 7 bases. J gave up 8 bases and V 1 base, and 4 bases lay outside the gene matches. The CDR3 covers 13 residues. Germline CDR1 is LNHDA and CDR2 is SQIVND (reference sequence). CDR3 in DNA: TGTGCCAGTAGTATAGCGGACAGGCGGGGCTACACCTTC. It codes for CASSIADRRGYTF.

The rearrangement links TRBV20-1 to TRBJ2-7, with D unclear. CDR1 is DFQATT, CDR2 SNEGSKA, per germline (reference sequence). The CDR3 consists of 12 residues. As DNA, the CDR3 is TGCAGAAAAGTGTACAGTTCCTACGAGCAGTACGTC. Protein sequence: CRKVYSSYEQYV.

The rearrangement uses TRBV6-2 or TRBV6-3 and TRBJ1-5; weak D call: TRBD1 (5 bases). Germline-derived CDR1 and CDR2 are MNHEY and SVGEGT. CDR3 length: 16 residues. V was trimmed by 2 bases and J by 4 bases, leaving 15 bases between them. The CDR3, as DNA: TGTGCCAGCAGTTACGGGCAACAGGCAGGGAATCAGCCCCAGCATTTT. It is translated as CASSYGQQAGNQPQHF.

The chain is built from TRBV12-3 or TRBV12-4 and TRBJ1-5; no clear D gene. V was trimmed by 1 base and J by 7 bases, leaving 14 bases between them. The CDR3 totals 15 residues. CDR3 bases: TGTGCCAGCAGTTTAGGTACGACAAGCGTACAGCCCCAGCATTTT. Amino acids: CASSLGTTSVQPQHF.

For the CDR3, the DNA is TGTGCCAGCAGCCCAGGGTCTAGCAATCAGCCCCAGCATTTT. Translated: CASSPGSSNQPQHF. The chain combines TRBV2 with TRBJ1-5; weak D call: TRBD1 (5 bases). There are 14 residues in the CDR3. The germline CDR1 and CDR2 sequences are SNHLY and FYNNEI. V gave up 6 bases and J gave up 0 bases, with 9 bases separating them.

In regard to this clonotype: This CDR3 fails to terminate in the conserved phenylalanine or tryptophan, so it likely reflects a read error. It is unclear where the CDR3 begins or ends on the DNA, so no DNA is shown, and the CDR3 is as TCRdb lists it. The V call is TRBV5-5, the J call TRBJ2-1; no check of the table's D call, TRBD2, against the DNA was made. The V gene's germline CDR1 is SGHKS and CDR2 YYEKEE (reference sequence). The CDR3 contains 12 residues when both ends are counted. CDR3 sequence reads: CASSLFGDLRTI.

In its sample, this clonotype was seen once. This chain connects TRBV4-1 to TRBJ1-5, with D perhaps TRBD1 (6 bases). V was clipped by 4 bases and J by 1 base, with 8 bases between them. CDR3 length: 14 amino acids. Germline CDR1 MGHRA, CDR2 YSYEKL. DNA of the CDR3: TGCGCCAGCAGCCTTCAGGGGAGCAATCAGCCCCAGCATTTT. Translated: CASSLQGSNQPQHF.

The genes are TRBV29-1 and TRBJ2-7; D gene ambiguous. Germline CDR1 and CDR2: SQVTM and ANQGSEA. There are 11 residues in the CDR3. The V end lost 5 bases, the J end lost 4 bases, and 9 bases lay between the germline ends. The CDR3 is CSVPGRYEQYF. The DNA of the CDR3 is TGCAGCGTTCCTGGCCGTTACGAGCAGTACTTC.

As to this clonotype: The DNA is omitted, as the CDR3 cannot be located on it reliably, and the CDR3 follows TCRdb's listing. V usage is TRBV23-1 and J usage is TRBJ2-2; TRBD1 reflects the table's D call only, with no check against the DNA. TRBV23-1 is filed as an ORF, its function uncertain. The CDR3 has 16 amino acids, counting both end residues. The CDR3 sequence is CASSQSSGTAPGSCFF.

The chain joins TRBV7-8 to TRBJ2-3, with D tentatively TRBD2 (6 bases). This CDR3 spans 14 amino acids. V lost 3 bases and J 10 bases, leaving 17 bases between the germline ends. Germline CDR1 is SGHVS and CDR2 is FQNEAQ. In DNA, the CDR3 is TGTGCCAGCAGCTTGGGAGGCCCCGGAAGGGCGCAGTATTTT. This gives the protein CASSLGGPGRAQYF.

The chain is built from TRBV20-1 and TRBJ2-1; 9 positions match TRBD2. This CDR3 spans 15 amino acids. Germline V gives CDR1 DFQATT, CDR2 SNEGSKA (reference sequence). V gave up 1 base and J gave up 0 bases; unmatched junction bases: 1. This CDR3 is CSARAGLASYNEQFF. Written as DNA, the CDR3 is TGCAGTGCTAGAGCGGGACTAGCCTCCTACAATGAGCAGTTCTTC.

This clonotype appeared a few times. The gene calls are TRBV29-1 and TRBJ1-1; no reliable D call. Germline CDR1 and CDR2: SQVTM and ANQGSEA. V gave up 0 bases and J gave up 1 base, with 6 bases separating them. The CDR3 is made up of 13 amino acids. CDR3 amino acids: CSVEDPANTEAFF. DNA for the CDR3: TGCAGCGTTGAAGATCCTGCGAACACTGAAGCTTTCTTT.

The chain carries TRBV6-1 and TRBJ1-5, with D maybe TRBD1 (6 bases). Germline V gene data show CDR1 as MNHNS and CDR2 as SASEGT. The V end was cut by 7 bases, the J end by 6 bases, with 25 bases between. This CDR3 has 17 residues. The CDR3: CASNGQTNCKWLQPQHF. For the CDR3, the DNA is TGTGCCAGCAACGGACAGACGAACTGTAAGTGGCTTCAGCCCCAGCATTTT.

A single count supports this clonotype. The rearrangement uses TRBV20-1 and TRBJ2-2; 8 positions agree with TRBD1. Unmatched junction bases numbered 7, after V lost 6 bases and J lost 4 bases. The CDR3 is 14 residues long. Germline loops: CDR1 DFQATT, CDR2 SNEGSKA (reference sequence). DNA of the CDR3: TGCAGTGCCATTGGACAGGGTAGCACCGGGGAGCTGTTTTTT. The encoded protein is CSAIGQGSTGELFF.